What follows are 26 T cell receptor beta chains derived from one specimen sequenced in a study of vaccination effects on CD4 cells after COVID-19. Their antigens remain unidentified. Before sequencing, viral peptide pools were used by the ViraFEST assay to expand antigen-specific CD4+ T cells. Upon completion of around ten days in culture, CD4+ T cells were isolated. The vaccine given was either BNT162b2 or mRNA-1273, in two doses. Only in-frame clones appear in the TCRdb table, and some are missing; sequencing was by immunoSEQ multiplex PCR. Of around 30,000 clones listed, over 60% are singletons. The sample in question was CD4+ T cells from PBMCs cultured with SARS-CoV-2 spike peptides, obtained after COVID-19 vaccination. The receptors derive from a human donor who received a COVID-19 vaccine.

This clone was seen only a few times. This rearrangement joins TRBV3-1 (or the pseudogene TRBV3-2) to TRBJ1-1; D might be TRBD1 (5 bases). The ends were cut back, 4 bases at V and 1 base at J, with 10 bases in the middle. The CDR3 runs 14 residues. CDR1 is LGHDT and CDR2 is YNNKEL in the germline V gene (reference sequence). This CDR3 reads CASSPRGGNTEAFF. CDR3 nucleotides: TGTGCCAGCAGCCCCCGTGGGGGGAACACTGAAGCTTTCTTT.

V is TRBV6-5 and J is TRBJ1-3, with TRBD1 identical over 7 bases. Germline loops: CDR1 MNHEY, CDR2 SVGAGI. CDR3 size: 15 residues. J gave up 4 bases and V 4 bases, and 7 bases lay outside the gene matches. The CDR3 DNA reads as TGTGCCAGCAGTTCCAACACGGGACAGGGAAACACCATATATTTT. Translation gives CASSSNTGQGNTIYF.

This clone was seen a few times. This rearrangement joins TRBV2 to TRBJ1-1; possible D gene TRBD1, 5 bases. Trimming cost V 5 bases and J 5 bases, with 6 bases left between them. There are 11 residues in the CDR3. Germline loops: CDR1 SNHLY, CDR2 FYNNEI. CDR3 in DNA: TGTGCCAGCAGTCAGGGAACTGAAGCTTTCTTT. Translated, it gives CASSQGTEAFF.

The rearrangement links TRBV5-1 to TRBJ1-2; D is unclear. This CDR3 has 17 amino acids. V dropped 0 bases and J dropped 5 bases, with 20 bases sitting between them. The V gene's germline CDR1 is SGHRS and CDR2 YFSETQ. The CDR3 is CASSLALGTVRGYGYTF. The CDR3, as DNA: TGCGCCAGCAGCTTGGCCCTTGGCACAGTGAGAGGGTATGGCTACACCTTC.

The chain joins TRBV6-5 to TRBJ2-7; possibly TRBD2 for D (6 bases). V was cut by 6 bases and J by 3 bases, with 15 bases left in between. From germline, CDR1 is MNHEY and CDR2 SVGAGI. CDR3 size: 14 residues. The DNA for the CDR3 is TGTGCCAGCAGACCCATAGCGGAGTACTACGAGCAGTACTTC. Amino acid sequence: CASRPIAEYYEQYF.

The chain links TRBV5-1 to TRBJ2-2, with D perhaps matching TRBD1 (5 bases). V lost 4 bases and J lost 3, with 10 bases in between. This CDR3 has 14 amino acids. The germline V gene encodes CDR1 SGHRS and CDR2 YFSETQ. CDR3 sequence: CASSGRVDTGELFF. CDR3 DNA sequence: TGCGCCAGCAGCGGCAGGGTCGACACCGGGGAGCTGTTTTTT.

The chain uses TRBV6-5 and TRBJ1-3; D unclear. Per the germline V gene, CDR1 is MNHEY and CDR2 is SVGAGI. Trimming took 0 bases from V and 0 from J, leaving 6 bases between them. There are 15 residues in the CDR3. The CDR3 sequence is CASSYSRGSGNTIYF. The CDR3 nucleotides read TGTGCCAGCAGTTACTCGCGGGGCTCTGGAAACACCATATATTTT.

The V call is TRBV19, the J call TRBJ2-7; D might be TRBD2 (5 bases). This CDR3 has 15 residues. Germline values: CDR1 LNHDA, CDR2 SQIVND (reference sequence). The V gene lost 6 bases and the J gene lost 4 bases, with 19 bases spanning the gap. The CDR3 is CASSLRYGTGYEQYF. The CDR3 DNA reads TGTGCCAGTAGCTTGCGGTACGGAACGGGGTACGAGCAGTACTTC.

The V call is TRBV5-1, the J call TRBJ2-3; 7 nucleotides align to TRBD1. The CDR3 length is 14 residues. The germline V gene encodes CDR1 SGHRS and CDR2 YFSETQ. Trimming cost V 4 bases and J 2 bases; bases outside gene matches: 4. The CDR3 is CASSQGQTTDTQYF. For the CDR3, the DNA is TGCGCCAGCAGCCAGGGACAGACCACAGATACGCAGTATTTT. Full variable domain (missing parts from reference TRBV5-1 and TRBJ2-3): KAGVTQTPRYLIKTRGQQVTLSCSPISGHRSVSWYQQTPGQGLQFLFEYFSETQRNKGNFPGRFSGRQFSNSRSEMNVSTLELGDSALYLCASSQGQTTDTQYFGPGTRLTVL.

The chain links TRBV6-6 to TRBJ2-7; D is possibly TRBD1 (5 bases). Trimming removed 6 bases from V and 3 bases from J, with 12 bases in between. Germline CDR1 MNHNY, CDR2 SVGAGI (reference sequence). The CDR3 spans 13 residues. For the CDR3, the DNA is TGTGCCAGCAGCACTTTACAGGTCTACGAGCAGTACTTC. This translates into CASSTLQVYEQYF.

This chain connects TRBV30 to TRBJ2-2; D gene unclear. The CDR3 covers 14 residues. Germline V lookup: CDR1 GTSNPN, CDR2 SVGIG (reference sequence). Trimming removed 0 bases at V and 4 bases at J, with 9 bases between. The CDR3 sequence is CAWSVGHTTGELFF. The CDR3 region has the DNA TGTGCCTGGAGTGTCGGTCACACCACCGGGGAGCTGTTTTTT. Full variable domain (remainder filled in from reference TRBV30 and TRBJ2-2): SQTIHQWPATLVQPVGSPLSLECTVEGTSNPNLYWYRQAAGRGLQLLFYSVGIGQISSEVPQNLSASRPQDRQFILSSKKLLLSDSGFYLCAWSVGHTTGELFFGEGSRLTVL.

This rearrangement joins TRBV11-3 to TRBJ2-7, with TRBD1 matching 7 bases. The CDR3 is 15 amino acids. V was pared by 4 bases and J by 0 bases, with 6 bases of the junction left unmatched. CDR1 and CDR2 (germline): SGHNT, YENEEA. The DNA for the CDR3 is TGTGCCAGCAGCTCCCCGGACAGGAGCTCCTACGAGCAGTACTTC. It specifies CASSSPDRSSYEQYF.

The genes are TRBV5-6 and TRBJ1-2; the match to TRBD1 covers 7 bases. There are 15 residues in the CDR3. In germline, CDR1 is SGHDT, CDR2 YYEEEE. The junction had 10 bases not matched to a gene; V was cut back by 4 bases and J by 4 bases. Written as DNA, the CDR3 is TGTGCCAGCAGCGCACAGGGGAAGGGAGCCTATGGCTACACCTTC. Translating gives CASSAQGKGAYGYTF.

The V call is TRBV7-2, the J call TRBJ1-4; 8 bases are shared with TRBD1. The CDR3 runs 14 residues. V lost 8 bases and J lost 4; bases outside the gene matches: 6. The V gene's germline CDR1 is SGHTA and CDR2 FQGNSA. The CDR3 bases are TGTGCCAGCGCCCAGGGGGCTCTTAATGAAAAACTGTTTTTT. This sequence encodes CASAQGALNEKLFF.

A few counts support this clone. The rearrangement links TRBV7-9 to TRBJ1-1, with D uncertain. CDR1 is SEHNR, CDR2 FQNEAQ, per germline (reference sequence). The CDR3 has 13 amino acids. The V end lost 3 bases, the J end lost 1 base, and 6 bases lay between the germline ends. The CDR3 here is CASSLARNTEAFF. The CDR3 coding sequence is TGTGCCAGCAGCTTGGCGCGGAACACTGAAGCTTTCTTT. The variable domain in full, completed from reference TRBV7-9 and TRBJ1-1, reads DTGVSQNPRHKITKRGQNVTFRCDPISEHNRLYWYRQTLGQGPEFLTYFQNEAQLEKSRLLSDRFSAERPKGSFSTLEIQRTEQGDSAMYLCASSLARNTEAFFGQGTRLTVV.

V usage is TRBV5-1 and J usage is TRBJ1-2; D may be TRBD1 (5 bases). This CDR3 contains 11 residues. Germline V gives CDR1 SGHRS, CDR2 YFSETQ. V dropped 1 base and J dropped 7 bases, with 5 bases sitting between them. Here the CDR3 reads CASSLQGGYTF. The CDR3 DNA reads as TGCGCCAGCAGCTTGCAGGGTGGCTACACCTTC.

Remarks on this clone: Sequence at one end of the junction differs from germline and may be a read error. The rearrangement uses TRBV2 and TRBJ2-7; D gene uncertain. Germline V gene data show CDR1 as SNHLY and CDR2 as FYNNEI. The CDR3 sequence is 13 residues long. CDR3 residues: CASIEQEAYEQYF. The CDR3 DNA reads as TGTGCCAGCATTGAACAAGAAGCCTACGAGCAGTACTTC.

On this clone itself: The same CDR3 arises from other DNA sequences in this sample as well. This sequence joins TRBV19 and TRBJ1-5; D call uncertain. The CDR3 sequence is 13 residues long. Germline V lookup: CDR1 LNHDA, CDR2 SQIVND (reference sequence). V shed 6 bases and J shed 0 bases, with 6 bases lying between them. The CDR3 DNA reads as TGTGCCAGTAGCCCTTATAGCAATCAGCCCCAGCATTTT. Translating it yields CASSPYSNQPQHF.

This sequence joins TRBV9 and TRBJ2-2; no clear D. V was shortened by 3 bases and J by 4 bases, with 16 bases between the two germline ends. This CDR3 has 16 residues. Germline loops: CDR1 SGDLS, CDR2 YYNGEE. The CDR3: CASSATTGRITGELFF. The CDR3 coding sequence is TGTGCCAGCAGCGCAACTACTGGCAGAATCACCGGGGAGCTGTTTTTT.

V is TRBV4-1 and J is TRBJ2-3; no clear D. The ends were cut back, 1 base at V and 2 bases at J, with 10 bases in the middle. Germline V lookup: CDR1 MGHRA, CDR2 YSYEKL. The CDR3 runs to 15 residues. This CDR3 is CASSQVYRTTDTQYF. In DNA form, the CDR3 reads TGCGCCAGCAGCCAAGTTTACCGCACCACAGATACGCAGTATTTT.

This clone was detected only a few times. V is TRBV6-2 or TRBV6-3 and J is TRBJ1-2, with 11 positions matching TRBD1. Germline CDR1 reads MNHEY; CDR2 reads SVGEGT. J gave up 8 bases and V 4 bases, and 3 bases lay outside the gene matches. This CDR3 is built from 13 residues. DNA for the CDR3: TGTGCCAGCAGTTCGGACAGGGGGCACGGCTACACCTTC. Amino acids: CASSSDRGHGYTF.

This clone was observed a few times. This chain uses TRBV5-1 with TRBJ1-4, with 8 positions matching TRBD1. There are 15 residues in the CDR3. The V segment lost 4 bases and the J segment 1 base; nucleotides outside the gene matches: 3. Germline assignment: CDR1 SGHRS and CDR2 YFSETQ. CDR3 sequence: CASSVQGETNEKLFF. The CDR3 coding sequence is TGCGCCAGCAGCGTACAGGGGGAAACTAATGAAAAACTGTTTTTT.

This clone was observed a handful of times. This sequence joins TRBV5-1 and TRBJ2-5; TRBD2 matches at 8 bases. Germline V gene sequence: CDR1 SGHRS, CDR2 YFSETQ. Trimming took 0 bases from V and 1 from J; bases not matched to a gene: 2. This CDR3 comprises 15 residues. The CDR3 DNA reads as TGCGCCAGCAGCTTGGCAACTAGCGGCCAAGAGACCCAGTACTTC. This sequence encodes CASSLATSGQETQYF.

The chain combines TRBV5-8 with TRBJ2-5; D ambiguous. Trimming pared 4 bases from V and 5 bases from J, leaving 12 bases between. The CDR3 length is 13 residues. Germline assignment: CDR1 SGHTS and CDR2 YDEGEE. The chain's CDR3 is CASSTQKWETQYF. Written as DNA, the CDR3 is TGTGCCAGCAGCACACAGAAGTGGGAGACCCAGTACTTC.

The genes are TRBV18 and TRBJ1-4, with 10 bases aligning to TRBD1. CDR1 and CDR2 from the germline V gene are KGHSH and LQKENI. The V and J ends lost 11 bases and 7 bases, in that order; junction bases with no gene match: 7. The CDR3 has 13 residues. In DNA, the CDR3 is TGTGCCGCAGGACGGGACAGGGGTGAAAAACTGTTTTTT. It specifies CAAGRDRGEKLFF.

This clone is judged medium-sized. The V call is TRBV19, the J call TRBJ1-5, with TRBD1 identical over 10 bases. V was pared by 5 bases and J by 3 bases, with 7 bases of the junction left unmatched. The V gene's germline CDR1 is LNHDA and CDR2 SQIVND (reference sequence). CDR3 length: 16 amino acids. CDR3 loop: CASSPRDRGFNQPQHF. The CDR3, as DNA: TGTGCCAGTAGTCCGAGGGACAGGGGATTCAATCAGCCCCAGCATTTT. Complete variable domain (other parts from reference TRBV19 and TRBJ1-5): DGGITQSPKYLFRKEGQNVTLSCEQNLNHDAMYWYRQDPGQGLRLIYYSQIVNDFQKGDIAEGYSVSREKKESFPLTVTSAQKNPTAFYLCASSPRDRGFNQPQHFGDGTRLSIL.